The 22 T cell receptor beta chains below all came from one sample that was sequenced in a study of OX40 agonist ivuxolimab in advanced cancers. The library relied on the immunoSEQ multiplex PCR assay. In TCRdb, the immuneACCESS table is reduced to in-frame sequences with V and J assigned. These tables do not hold every clone; where another copy was compared, an unresolved V gene accounts for under half, and the others remain unexplained. A total of tens of thousands of clones appear in this sample, 75% to 90% of them only once. The ten largest clones take up roughly 0.4% of the sample. The input for sequencing was CD4+ or CD8+ T cells sorted from blood, taken in a trial of the OX40 agonist ivuxolimab. The receptors were gathered from an adult with an advanced solid tumor such as melanoma, head and neck, liver or kidney cancer.

This chain connects TRBV29-1 to TRBJ1-1; D unclear. V was clipped by 7 bases and J by 0 bases, with 18 bases between them. CDR3 length: 15 amino acids. Germline V gene sequence: CDR1 SQVTM, CDR2 ANQGSEA. CDR3 sequence: CSAFGLGPMNTEAFF. The CDR3 bases are TGCAGCGCCTTTGGGCTTGGACCCATGAACACTGAAGCTTTCTTT.

The rearrangement uses TRBV5-4 and TRBJ1-2; the D is unclear. The V end lost 0 bases, the J end lost 6 bases, and 12 bases lay between the germline ends. Germline CDR1 and CDR2: SGHNT and YYREEE (reference sequence). The CDR3 covers 14 residues. The CDR3, as DNA: TGTGCCAGCAGCTTGGTTACGGTAGGACATGGCTACACCTTC. It is translated as CASSLVTVGHGYTF.

The V gene is TRBV5-1, the J gene TRBJ1-1; D perhaps matches TRBD1 (5 bases). V gave up 0 bases and J gave up 0 bases, with 12 bases separating them. Germline values: CDR1 SGHRS, CDR2 YFSETQ. The CDR3 loop spans 16 amino acids. This CDR3 is CASSLDMGLMNTEAFF. DNA for the CDR3: TGCGCCAGCAGCTTGGATATGGGGCTTATGAACACTGAAGCTTTCTTT.

CDR3 sequence: CASSRTEIYEQYV. Written as DNA, the CDR3 is TGTGCCAGTTCCAGGACAGAGATCTACGAGCAGTACGTC. This chain uses TRBV6-1 with TRBJ2-7, with TRBD1 as a possible D gene (6 bases). Trimming removed 9 bases from V and 3 bases from J, with 15 bases in between. This CDR3 is 13 amino acids long. In germline, CDR1 is MNHNS, CDR2 SASEGT.

The gene calls are TRBV11-2 and TRBJ1-6; D is ambiguous. V was clipped by 5 bases and J by 7 bases, with 18 bases between them. The CDR3 has 16 amino acids. Looked up from germline, CDR1 is SGHAT and CDR2 is FQNNGV. The chain's CDR3 is CASSRLWVNRNSPLHF. CDR3 in DNA: TGTGCCAGCAGCCGTCTCTGGGTAAACAGAAATTCACCCCTCCACTTT.

The CDR3 sequence is CASSLRRTGGTGTQYF. The CDR3 DNA reads TGTGCCAGCAGTTTAAGACGGACAGGGGGGACGGGGACGCAGTATTTT. The chain couples TRBV27 to TRBJ2-3; TRBD1 agrees at 10 bases. The V gene end was trimmed by 2 bases and the J gene end by 9 bases; junction bases not matched to a gene: 11. The CDR3 is 16 amino acids. The germline V gene encodes CDR1 MNHEY and CDR2 SMNVEV (reference sequence).

The chain carries TRBV28 and TRBJ1-3, with no clear D. The CDR3 is made up of 18 amino acids. CDR1 and CDR2 from the germline V gene are MDHEN and SYDVKM. The V end was cut by 4 bases, the J end by 0 bases, with 19 bases between. CDR3 DNA: TGTGCCAGCAGTTACCCACGGGGAGGGCGGCTCTCTGGAAACACCATATATTTT. It specifies CASSYPRGGRLSGNTIYF.

The chain uses TRBV5-1 and TRBJ1-4; the D is unclear. This CDR3 has 15 residues. Germline CDR1 and CDR2: SGHRS and YFSETQ. V lost 2 bases and J lost 3, with 11 bases in between. CDR3 in amino acids: CASSFGGEANEKLFF. CDR3 coding DNA: TGCGCCAGCAGCTTTGGCGGGGAGGCTAATGAAAAACTGTTTTTT.

J is TRBJ2-5 and V is TRBV19, with D tentatively TRBD1 (5 bases). The CDR3 totals 13 residues. V dropped 8 bases and J dropped 2 bases, with 12 bases sitting between them. Germline V gives CDR1 LNHDA, CDR2 SQIVND (reference sequence). The CDR3 loop is CASADSGQETQYF. CDR3 coding DNA: TGTGCCAGTGCAGACAGTGGGCAAGAGACCCAGTACTTC.

The V call is TRBV9, the J call TRBJ2-5, with D hard to call. This CDR3 spans 13 amino acids. With 3 bases removed from V and 0 bases from J, the gap between germline ends came to 6 bases. CDR1 and CDR2 (germline): SGDLS, YYNGEE. CDR3 DNA sequence: TGTGCCAGCAGCGGGAGTTACCAAGAGACCCAGTACTTC. As protein: CASSGSYQETQYF.

The rearrangement joins TRBV2 to TRBJ1-5, with 8 bases lining up with TRBD1. The CDR3 consists of 14 residues. J gave up 4 bases and V 4 bases, and 3 bases lay outside the gene matches. CDR1 and CDR2 (germline): SNHLY, FYNNEI. The CDR3 DNA reads as TGTGCCAGCAGTGGACAGGGGCTAAATCAGCCCCAGCATTTT. Its translation is CASSGQGLNQPQHF. Variable domain in full (rest from reference TRBV2 and TRBJ1-5): EPEVTQTPSHQVTQMGQEVILRCVPISNHLYFYWYRQILGQKVEFLVSFYNNEISEKSEIFDDQFSVERPDGSNFTLKIRSTKLEDSAMYFCASSGQGLNQPQHFGDGTRLSIL.

V gene TRBV5-4 combines with J gene TRBJ2-7; maybe TRBD1 (5 bases). The CDR3 is 13 residues long. Trimming shortened V by 2 bases and J by 5 bases, and 11 bases separated the two germline ends. The germline V gene has CDR1 SGHNT and CDR2 YYREEE (reference sequence). Here the CDR3 DNA reads TGTGCCAGCAGCTTAAGGGGTTCCCACGAGCAGTACTTC. Its protein product is CASSLRGSHEQYF. The full variable domain, its missing parts supplied by reference TRBV5-4 and TRBJ2-7, is ETGVTQSPTHLIKTRGQQVTLRCSSQSGHNTVSWYQQALGQGPQFIFQYYREEENGRGNFPPRFSGLQFPNYSSELNVNALELDDSALYLCASSLRGSHEQYFGPGTRLTVT.

The gene calls are TRBV28 and TRBJ2-2; 8 bases match TRBD2. Germline V gene sequence: CDR1 MDHEN, CDR2 SYDVKM. This CDR3 contains 13 residues. Trimming removed 7 bases from V and 6 bases from J; junction bases left unmatched: 4. In DNA, the CDR3 is TGTGCCAGCACCGGGGGGGACTCCGGGGAGCTGTTTTTT. Translated, it gives CASTGGDSGELFF.

This clone has only a few counts. The V gene is TRBV18, the J gene TRBJ1-6; D gene ambiguous. Trimming pared 2 bases from V and 3 bases from J, leaving 8 bases between. The CDR3 runs 15 residues. Germline V gene lookup returns CDR1 KGHSH and CDR2 LQKENI. CDR3 residues: CASSPAHLYNSPLHF. The CDR3 DNA sequence: TGTGCCAGCTCACCAGCGCATCTCTATAATTCACCCCTCCACTTT.

The chain uses TRBV28 and TRBJ1-6; no clear D gene. Germline CDR1 and CDR2: MDHEN and SYDVKM. The CDR3 length is 15 residues. V gave up 6 bases and J gave up 7 bases, with 16 bases separating them. The CDR3 region has the DNA TGTGCCAGCAGCGGCGTGGGGTCGGGAAATTCACCCCTCCACTTT. The encoded protein is CASSGVGSGNSPLHF. Together with reference TRBV28 and TRBJ1-6, the CDR3 gives the full variable domain: DVKVTQSSRYLVKRTGEKVFLECVQDMDHENMFWYRQDPGLGLRLIYFSYDVKMKEKGDIPEGYSVSREKKERFSLILESASTNQTSMYLCASSGVGSGNSPLHFGNGTRLTVT.

The J gene is TRBJ2-4, the V gene TRBV5-1, with D perhaps matching TRBD2 (5 bases). The CDR3 is made up of 16 amino acids. The V end lost 3 bases, the J end lost 0 bases, and 13 bases lay between the germline ends. CDR1 SGHRS and CDR2 YFSETQ come from the germline V gene. In DNA, the CDR3 is TGCGCCAGCAGCTCCCCCTCAGGACTAGCCAAAAACATTCAGTACTTC. This codes for CASSSPSGLAKNIQYF. The whole variable domain, remainder taken from reference TRBV5-1 and TRBJ2-4, is KAGVTQTPRYLIKTRGQQVTLSCSPISGHRSVSWYQQTPGQGLQFLFEYFSETQRNKGNFPGRFSGRQFSNSRSEMNVSTLELGDSALYLCASSSPSGLAKNIQYFGAGTRLSVL.

The rearrangement joins TRBV28 to TRBJ1-2; the D is unclear. Trimming removed 4 bases from V and 3 bases from J, with 15 bases in between. CDR1 is MDHEN and CDR2 is SYDVKM in the germline V gene. CDR3 length equals 15 residues. The CDR3 nucleotides are TGTGCCAGCAGTTCTCCGGGCGGAGTACACTATGGCTACACCTTC. This translates into CASSSPGGVHYGYTF.

This clone turned up a few times. The sample has other DNA sequences that encode this CDR3 too. CDR3 sequence (DNA): TGTGCCAGCAGTTACTCGGCAGGGGTGAGCACAGATACGCAGTATTTT. Translated: CASSYSAGVSTDTQYF. The V and J genes are TRBV6-5 and TRBJ2-3, with D maybe TRBD1 (6 bases). Germline V lookup: CDR1 MNHEY, CDR2 SVGAGI. The V end lost 0 bases, the J end lost 0 bases, and 10 bases lay between the germline ends. There are 16 residues in the CDR3.

The chain employs TRBV11-2 and TRBJ2-2; perhaps TRBD2 as D (6 bases). The ends were cut back, 5 bases at V and 4 bases at J, with 20 bases in the middle. The germline V gene has CDR1 SGHAT and CDR2 FQNNGV. CDR3 length: 17 residues. Here the CDR3 reads CASSQWVGPAGTGELFF. The DNA of the CDR3 is TGTGCCAGCAGCCAATGGGTGGGCCCAGCGGGCACCGGGGAGCTGTTTTTT.

V and J are TRBV28 and TRBJ2-7; D remains ambiguous. From germline, CDR1 is MDHEN and CDR2 SYDVKM. The CDR3 loop spans 13 amino acids. Trimming pared 4 bases from V and 7 bases from J, leaving 14 bases between. The CDR3 sequence: CASSYSFNYEQYF. CDR3 nucleotide sequence: TGTGCCAGCAGTTATTCCTTCAACTATGAGCAGTACTTC.

The chain recombines TRBV6-5 with TRBJ2-1, with D unclear. Germline V gene data show CDR1 as MNHEY and CDR2 as SVGAGI. The CDR3 runs 14 residues. Trimming stripped 0 bases from V and 6 bases from J, with 9 bases between. CDR3 coding DNA: TGTGCCAGCAGTTACTCCCCCGGGCTCAATGAGCAGTTCTTC. This codes for CASSYSPGLNEQFF.

This CDR3 reads CASRKAGTHGGNTIYF. In nucleotides, the CDR3 is TGTGCCAGCAGAAAGGCCGGGACCCATGGAGGAAACACCATATATTTT. The chain recombines TRBV7-9 with TRBJ1-3; maybe TRBD1 (5 bases). This CDR3 region has 16 residues. The germline CDR1 and CDR2 sequences are SEHNR and FQNEAQ (reference sequence). Trimming removed 6 bases from V and 4 bases from J, with 19 bases in between.